The rows below give T cell receptor beta chains drawn from one sample of a study of PD-1 blockade in classical Hodgkin lymphoma. This table comes from immunoSEQ multiplex PCR, and its TCRdb copy is limited to in-frame clones, with some not included. The table has 30,000 to 35,000 clones, around four fifths seen once; the top ten hold approximately 35%. The starting material was peripheral blood mononuclear cells (PBMCs), obtained at baseline. These receptors were collected from a human donor with classical Hodgkin lymphoma. The CDR3 runs from the conserved cysteine through the conserved F or W. The D gene is left open where the match is weak.

TRBJ2-7	TRBD1	15	TRBV6-1	TGTGCCAGCAGTGAAGGTGGGACAGGGGTCTACGAGCAGTACTTC	CASSEGGTGVYEQYF
TRBJ2-7	.	15	TRBV9	TGTGCCAGCAGCGCCCACCAGGACAAACACTACGAGCAGTACTTC	CASSAHQDKHYEQYF
TRBJ1-3	TRBD1	15	TRBV18	TGTGCCAGCTCACGGGACAGGGGTGATGGAAACACCATATATTTT	CASSRDRGDGNTIYF
TRBJ1-1	.	14	TRBV27	TGTGCCAGCAGTTGGGGGGGTAGGAACACTGAAGCTTTCTTT	CASSWGGRNTEAFF
TRBJ1-1	.	13	TRBV29-1	TGCAGCGTCGGGAAAGACATGAACACTGAAGCTTTCTTT	CSVGKDMNTEAFF
TRBJ2-3	TRBD2	15	TRBV4-2	TGTGCCAGCAGCCTAGCGGGGGGCCCCACAGATACGCAGTATTTT	CASSLAGGPTDTQYF
TRBJ2-3	.	16	TRBV5-1	TGCGCCAGCAGCTTGGCCGTAGACTCTAACACAGATACGCAGTATTTT	CASSLAVDSNTDTQYF
TRBJ2-5	.	14	TRBV9	TGTGCCAGCAGCGAGAGCCCCGCCGCGGGGACCCAGTACTTC	CASSESPAAGTQYF
TRBJ2-5	TRBD2	16	TRBV9	TGTGCCAGCAGCGGGGCCCTCACTAGCGGGGGGTCAACCCAGTACTTC	CASSGALTSGGSTQYF
TRBJ2-7	.	14	TRBV6-5	TGTGCCAGCAGCCCCCTAGGAGGACCTGCCGAGCAGTACTTC	CASSPLGGPAEQYF
TRBJ2-1	.	10	TRBV7-9	TGTGCCAGCAGCTCCACCATTGAGTTCTTC	CASSSTIEFF